The TCR beta chain under discussion was sequenced for a study of lymphopenia after photon versus proton radiotherapy. Broader study findings: Under photons, naive T cells and diversity fell while effector/memory populations rose. After lymphocyte nadir, photon-treated repertoires showed oligoclonal expansion, especially CD8+ Temra. Better survival with proton therapy was suggested as possible, not demonstrated. Larger post-nadir TCR diversity loss correlated inversely with survival in deceased patients.

Per the germline V gene, CDR1 is SGHRS and CDR2 is YFSETQ. This CDR3 comprises 14 residues. V lost 4 bases and J 2 bases, leaving 12 bases between the germline ends. As for this clone: The antigen is undetermined.

The table came from immunoSEQ multiplex PCR; TCRdb's copy has only in-frame clones and leaves some out. The sample lists under 20,000 clones, roughly nine tenths occurring once. This sample comprised peripheral blood, obtained from a patient treated with photon-based radiotherapy. The rearrangement links TRBV5-1 to TRBJ2-5; D perhaps matches TRBD2 (6 bases). This clonotype was sampled from a woman between 35 and 50 years old with cholangiocarcinoma. CDR3 coding DNA: TGCGCCAGCAGCCCCTCGGCGGGGCAAGAGACCCAGTACTTC. The encoded protein is CASSPSAGQETQYF. Supplemented by reference TRBV5-1 and TRBJ2-5, the full variable domain reads KAGVTQTPRYLIKTRGQQVTLSCSPISGHRSVSWYQQTPGQGLQFLFEYFSETQRNKGNFPGRFSGRQFSNSRSEMNVSTLELGDSALYLCASSPSAGQETQYFGPGTRLLVL.